This T cell receptor (beta chain) was captured in a study of shared clonotypes between healthy human individuals. Study outcomes and limitations: Sampling used blood alone; tissue repertoires probably differ.

The CDR3 runs to 18 residues. From germline, CDR1 is SGHAT and CDR2 FQNNGV. The V segment lost 2 bases and the J segment 0 bases; nucleotides outside the gene matches: 10. Remarks on this clone: Its specificity is not known.

Per sorted-subset replicate PCR, input was 150 to 250 ng DNA, representing some 30,000 T cell genomes. Here immunoSEQ multiplex PCR was the method, and the copy in TCRdb shows in-frame clones only, minus some. The repertoire holds some 500,000 clones, roughly 95% seen once, with about 0.06% in the top ten. V is TRBV11-2 and J is TRBJ2-7; the match to TRBD1 covers 10 bases. The sequencing sample was made of naive CD4+ T cells sorted from blood. The subset: CD45RA+ positively selected. The receptor comes from a woman aged 25 to 45 in good health. The CDR3 loop is CASSLRFPGTGVSYEQYF. The CDR3 nucleotides read TGTGCCAGCAGCTTACGCTTCCCAGGGACAGGGGTCTCCTACGAGCAGTACTTC.